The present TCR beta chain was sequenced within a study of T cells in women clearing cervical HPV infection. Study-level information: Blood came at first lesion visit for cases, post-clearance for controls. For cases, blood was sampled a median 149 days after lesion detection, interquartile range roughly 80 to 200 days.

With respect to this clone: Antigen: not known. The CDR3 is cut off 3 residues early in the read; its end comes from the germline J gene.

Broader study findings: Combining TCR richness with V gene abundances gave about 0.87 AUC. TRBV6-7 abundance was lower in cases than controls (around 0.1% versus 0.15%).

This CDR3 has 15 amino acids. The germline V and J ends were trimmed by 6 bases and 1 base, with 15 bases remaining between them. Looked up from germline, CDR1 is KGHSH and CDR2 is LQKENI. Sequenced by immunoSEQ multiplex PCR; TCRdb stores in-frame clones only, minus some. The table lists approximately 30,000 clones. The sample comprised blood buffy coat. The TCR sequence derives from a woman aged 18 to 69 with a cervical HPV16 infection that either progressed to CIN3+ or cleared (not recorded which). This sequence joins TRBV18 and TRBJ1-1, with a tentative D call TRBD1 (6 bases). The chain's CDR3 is CASSPAGHQNTEAFF. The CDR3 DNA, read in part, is TGTGCCAGCTCGCCGGCGGGACATCAGAACACTGAA. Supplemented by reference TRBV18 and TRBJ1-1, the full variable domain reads NAGVMQNPRHLVRRRGQEARLRCSPMKGHSHVYWYRQLPEEGLKFMVYLQKENIIDESGMPKERFSAEFPKEGPSILRIQQVVRGDSAAYFCASSPAGHQNTEAFFGQGTRLTVV.